This entry concerns a single T cell receptor (beta chain). Its specificity is not known. The data belong to a study of cytomegalovirus exposure and HLA in healthy donors. Study observations and caveats: Reportedly, cytomegalovirus status was diagnosed with high sensitivity and specificity. Rare TCR sequences predominated, though certain public TCRs were found in many donors.

Method: immunoSEQ multiplex PCR; TCRdb's copy keeps in-frame clones and lacks some. The table lists about 160,000 clones, about 88% of them singletons, with approximately 2.2% in the top ten. The donors were members of the validation cohort, which comprised more than 90 subjects and was separate from the first cohort of several hundred subjects. The receptor's source is a woman aged 18-29 years in good health and CMV-seronegative. Sequencing was carried out using PBMCs.

CDR3 coding DNA: TGCAGCGTCCCGAACCTTGGAGGGTATGGCTACACCTTC. Protein product: CSVPNLGGYGYTF. This chain joins TRBV29-1 and TRBJ1-2; D not resolved. Germline V gene sequence: CDR1 SQVTM, CDR2 ANQGSEA. This CDR3 has 13 residues. V was shortened by 6 bases and J by 5 bases, with 16 bases between the two germline ends.